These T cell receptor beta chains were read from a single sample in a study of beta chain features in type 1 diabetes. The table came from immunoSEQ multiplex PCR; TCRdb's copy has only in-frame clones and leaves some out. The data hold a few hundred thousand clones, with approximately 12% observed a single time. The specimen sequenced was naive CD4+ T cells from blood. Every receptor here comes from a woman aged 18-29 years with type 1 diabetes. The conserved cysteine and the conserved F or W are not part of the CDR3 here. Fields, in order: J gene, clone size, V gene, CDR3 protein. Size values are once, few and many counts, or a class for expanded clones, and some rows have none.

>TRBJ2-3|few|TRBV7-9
ASSLTGGSDTQY
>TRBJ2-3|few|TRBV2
ASSVGRGIGTQY
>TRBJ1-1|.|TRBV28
ATHDHRVEAF
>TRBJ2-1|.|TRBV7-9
ASSLAPTSGVYNEQF
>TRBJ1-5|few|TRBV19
ASSPTGSNQPQH
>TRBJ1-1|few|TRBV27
ASRPGRLNTEAF
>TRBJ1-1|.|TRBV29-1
SATELNTEAF
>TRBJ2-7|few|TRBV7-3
ASSLRGGGSYEQY
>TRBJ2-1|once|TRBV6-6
ASSYSSRRGEQF
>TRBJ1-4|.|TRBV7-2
ASSLGTASEKLF
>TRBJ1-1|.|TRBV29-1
SVASQGAIPEAF
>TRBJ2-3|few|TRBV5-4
ASSLGQGDTQY
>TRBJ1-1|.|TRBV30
AWSVGSNTEAF
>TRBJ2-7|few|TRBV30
AWGKGRYEQY
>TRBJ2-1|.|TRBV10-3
AISGQGNEQF
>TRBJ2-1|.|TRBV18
ASSLDGSRDEQF
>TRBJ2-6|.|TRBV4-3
ASSQEVTPFGANVLT
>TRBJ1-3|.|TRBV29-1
SVEKGANTIY